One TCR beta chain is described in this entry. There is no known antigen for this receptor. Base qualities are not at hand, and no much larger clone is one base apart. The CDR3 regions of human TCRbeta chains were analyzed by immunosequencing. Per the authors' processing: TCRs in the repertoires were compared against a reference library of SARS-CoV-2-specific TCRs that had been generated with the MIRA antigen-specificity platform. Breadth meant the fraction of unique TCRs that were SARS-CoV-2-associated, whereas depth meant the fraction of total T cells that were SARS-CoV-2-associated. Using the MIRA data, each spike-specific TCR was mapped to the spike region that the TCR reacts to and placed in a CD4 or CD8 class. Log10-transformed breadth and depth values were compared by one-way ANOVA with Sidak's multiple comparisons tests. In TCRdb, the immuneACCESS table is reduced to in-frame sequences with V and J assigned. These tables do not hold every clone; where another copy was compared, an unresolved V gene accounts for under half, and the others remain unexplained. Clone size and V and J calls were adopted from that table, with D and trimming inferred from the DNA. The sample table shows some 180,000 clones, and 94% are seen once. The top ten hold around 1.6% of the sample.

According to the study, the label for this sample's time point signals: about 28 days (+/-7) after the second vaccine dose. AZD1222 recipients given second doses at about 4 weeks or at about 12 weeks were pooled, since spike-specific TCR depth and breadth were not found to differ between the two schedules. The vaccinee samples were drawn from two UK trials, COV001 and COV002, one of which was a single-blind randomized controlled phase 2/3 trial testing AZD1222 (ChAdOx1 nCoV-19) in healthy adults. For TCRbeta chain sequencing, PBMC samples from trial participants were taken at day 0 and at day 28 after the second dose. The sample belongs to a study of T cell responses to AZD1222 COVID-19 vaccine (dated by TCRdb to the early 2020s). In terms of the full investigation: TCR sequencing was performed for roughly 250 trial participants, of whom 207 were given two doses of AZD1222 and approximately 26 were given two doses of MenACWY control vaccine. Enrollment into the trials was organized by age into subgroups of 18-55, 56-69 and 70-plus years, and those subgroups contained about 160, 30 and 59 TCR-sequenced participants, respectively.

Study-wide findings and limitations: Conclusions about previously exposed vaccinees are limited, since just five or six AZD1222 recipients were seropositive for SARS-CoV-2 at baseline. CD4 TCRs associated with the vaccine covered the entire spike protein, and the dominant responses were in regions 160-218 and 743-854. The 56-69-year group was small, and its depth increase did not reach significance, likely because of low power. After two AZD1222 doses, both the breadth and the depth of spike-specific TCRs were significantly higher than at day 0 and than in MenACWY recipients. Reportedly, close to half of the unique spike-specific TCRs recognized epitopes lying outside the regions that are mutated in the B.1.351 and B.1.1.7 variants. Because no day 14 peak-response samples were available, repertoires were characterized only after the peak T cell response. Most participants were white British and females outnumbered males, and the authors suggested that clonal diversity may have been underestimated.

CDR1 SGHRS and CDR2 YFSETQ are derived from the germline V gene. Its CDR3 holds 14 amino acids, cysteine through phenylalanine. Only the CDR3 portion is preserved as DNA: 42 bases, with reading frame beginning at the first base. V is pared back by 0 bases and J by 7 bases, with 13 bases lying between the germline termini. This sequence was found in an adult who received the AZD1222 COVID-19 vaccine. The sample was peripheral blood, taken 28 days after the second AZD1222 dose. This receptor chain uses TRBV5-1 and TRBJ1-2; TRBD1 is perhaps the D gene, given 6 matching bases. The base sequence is TGCGCCAGCAGCTTGGCTACAGGGCTCGGTGGCTACACCTTC. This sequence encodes CASSLATGLGGYTF.